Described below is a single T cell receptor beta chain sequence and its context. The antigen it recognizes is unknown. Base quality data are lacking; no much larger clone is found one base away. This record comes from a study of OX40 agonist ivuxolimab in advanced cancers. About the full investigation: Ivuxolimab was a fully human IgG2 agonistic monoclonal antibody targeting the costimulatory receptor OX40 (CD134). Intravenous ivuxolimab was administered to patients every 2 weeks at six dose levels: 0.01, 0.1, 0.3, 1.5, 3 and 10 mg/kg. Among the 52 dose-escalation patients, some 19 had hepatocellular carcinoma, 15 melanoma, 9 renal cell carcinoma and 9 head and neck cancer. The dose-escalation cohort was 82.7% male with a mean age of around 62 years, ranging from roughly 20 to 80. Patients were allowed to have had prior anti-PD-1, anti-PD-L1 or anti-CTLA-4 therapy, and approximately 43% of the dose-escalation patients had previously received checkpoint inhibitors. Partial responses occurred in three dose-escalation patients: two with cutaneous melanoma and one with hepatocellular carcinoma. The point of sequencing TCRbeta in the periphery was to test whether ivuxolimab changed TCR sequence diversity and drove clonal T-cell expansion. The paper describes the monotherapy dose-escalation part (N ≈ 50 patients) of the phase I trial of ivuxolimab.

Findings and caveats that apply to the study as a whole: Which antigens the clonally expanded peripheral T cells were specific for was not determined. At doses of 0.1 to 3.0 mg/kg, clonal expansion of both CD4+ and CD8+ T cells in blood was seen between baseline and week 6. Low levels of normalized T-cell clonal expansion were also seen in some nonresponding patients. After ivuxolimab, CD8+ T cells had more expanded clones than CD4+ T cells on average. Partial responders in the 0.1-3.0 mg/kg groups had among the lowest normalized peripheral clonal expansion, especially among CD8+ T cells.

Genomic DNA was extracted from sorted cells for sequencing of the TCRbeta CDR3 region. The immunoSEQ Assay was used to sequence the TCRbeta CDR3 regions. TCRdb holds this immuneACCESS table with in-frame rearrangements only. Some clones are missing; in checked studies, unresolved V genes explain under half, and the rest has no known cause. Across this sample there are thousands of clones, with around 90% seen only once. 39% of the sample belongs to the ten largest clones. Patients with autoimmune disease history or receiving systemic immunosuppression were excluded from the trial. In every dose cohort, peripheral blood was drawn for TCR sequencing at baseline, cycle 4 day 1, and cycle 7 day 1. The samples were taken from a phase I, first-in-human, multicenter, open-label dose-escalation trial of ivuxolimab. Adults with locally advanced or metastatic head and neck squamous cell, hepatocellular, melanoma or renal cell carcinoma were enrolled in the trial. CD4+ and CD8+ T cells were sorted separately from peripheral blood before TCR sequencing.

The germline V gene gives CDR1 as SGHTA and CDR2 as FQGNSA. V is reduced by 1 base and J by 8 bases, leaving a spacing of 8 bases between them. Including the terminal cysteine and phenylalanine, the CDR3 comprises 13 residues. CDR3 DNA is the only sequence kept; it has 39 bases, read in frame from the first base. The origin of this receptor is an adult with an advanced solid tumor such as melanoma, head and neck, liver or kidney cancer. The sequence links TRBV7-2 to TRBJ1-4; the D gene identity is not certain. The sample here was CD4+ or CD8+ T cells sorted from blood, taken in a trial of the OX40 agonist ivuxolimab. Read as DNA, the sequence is TGTGCCAGCAGCTTAGATGGGGAAGAAAAACTGTTTTTT. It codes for CASSLDGEEKLFF.